A selection of T cell receptor beta chains follows, all from one sample in a study of T-cell memory formation after mild COVID-19. TCRdb independently ran MiXCR on the 5' RACE reads; one entry per CDR3 protein. The sample records 340,000 or so distinct CDR3 sequences, approximately 13% being singletons. The sample consisted of PBMCs or a T cell subset sorted from them (not recorded which). These receptors originate from a man aged 18 to 29 who had mild COVID-19 (a few samples of this study predate the infection). Cell type and time point are not known. CDR3s include the opening cysteine and the closing phenylalanine or tryptophan. The order of the fields is clone size, V gene, D gene, J gene, CDR3 protein, CDR3 DNA. The D gene is left open where the match is weak. Only part of the rows carry a size: once, few, many, or a class if the clone is expanded.

>few|TRBV25-1|-|TRBJ2-1
CASSQLADNEQFF
TGTGCCAGCAGCCAGTTAGCGGACAATGAGCAGTTCTTC
>many|TRBV7-2|-|TRBJ2-5
CASSPGGGETQYF
TGTGCCAGCAGCCCTGGAGGTGGGGAGACCCAGTACTTC
>-|TRBV12-3/TRBV12-4|-|TRBJ1-3
CASSLGPLSGNTIYF
TGTGCCAGCAGTTTAGGGCCTCTCTCTGGAAACACCATATATTTT
>-|TRBV29-1|TRBD2|TRBJ2-1
CSVEGGAGVIITSYNEQFF
TGCAGCGTTGAGGGGGGTGCGGGGGTGATAATAACCTCCTACAATGAGCAGTTCTTC
>-|TRBV7-2|TRBD1|TRBJ1-5
CASSPQGQGHQPQHF
TGTGCCAGCAGCCCACAAGGACAGGGGCATCAGCCCCAGCATTTT
>few|TRBV29-1|-|TRBJ2-4
CSVGQGNF
-
>few|TRBV29-1|-|TRBJ1-2
CSVQPHSVIDYGYTF
TGCAGCGTCCAACCTCACTCAGTGATAGACTATGGCTACACCTTC
>many|TRBV5-1|TRBD1|TRBJ2-1
CASSSGTGGNEQFF
TGCGCCAGCAGCTCCGGGACAGGGGGCAATGAGCAGTTCTTC
>few|TRBV15|-|TRBJ2-5
CATGLNQETQYF
TGTGCCACCGGACTGAACCAAGAGACCCAGTACTTC
>-|TRBV5-1|-|TRBJ2-1
CASSLVQGGNEQFF
TGCGCCAGCAGCTTGGTACAGGGGGGGAATGAGCAGTTCTTC
>few|TRBV24-1|TRBD1|TRBJ2-3
CATSDSRTGVNTQYF
TGTGCCACCAGTGATTCGAGGACAGGGGTAAATACGCAGTATTTT
>few|TRBV6-1|-|TRBJ1-2
CASSDSAFYGYTF
TGTGCCAGCAGTGACTCAGCCTTCTATGGCTACACCTTC
>-|TRBV6-2/TRBV6-3|-|TRBJ2-1
CASTGAYNEQFF
TGTGCCAGCACTGGGGCATACAATGAGCAGTTCTTC
>-|TRBV4-1|-|TRBJ2-3
CASSQEGGWNRDTQYF
TGCGCCAGCAGCCAAGAGGGGGGTTGGAACAGAGATACGCAGTATTTT
>few|TRBV7-2|-|TRBJ2-1
CASSLLPSSYNEQFF
TGTGCCAGCAGCTTACTCCCTAGCTCCTACAATGAGCAGTTCTTC
>few|TRBV20-1|-|TRBJ2-1
CSASGPGVEQFF
TGCAGTGCTAGTGGGCCAGGGGTTGAGCAGTTCTTC
>many|TRBV29-1|TRBD1|TRBJ1-5
CSVEDGYGQGVVQPQHF
TGCAGCGTTGAAGATGGGTATGGACAGGGGGTTGTTCAGCCCCAGCATTTT